Following are 30 T cell receptor beta chains from one sample sequenced in a study of vaccination and CD4 T cells after COVID-19. Sample treatment: roughly 10-day PBMC culture with coronavirus spike peptide pools or control peptides (ViraFEST assay). Which antigens these TCRs recognize remains unknown. Sequencing of the DNA from cultured CD4+ T cells was carried out with the Oncomine TCR Beta short-read assay. TCRdb called the PCR reads again in MiXCR, with one record for every CDR3 protein. The sample lists under 15,000 distinct CDR3 sequences; about two fifths were seen once. The material was CD4+ T cells from blood, cultured in vitro, obtained before SARS-CoV-2 vaccination. The receptors derive from a human donor who had recovered from COVID-19.

This sequence joins TRBV7-3 and TRBJ2-1, with 10 bases that match TRBD2. After removal of 2 bases from V and 0 bases from J, the junction contained 4 bases not matched to a gene. CDR1 and CDR2 from the germline V gene are SGHTA and FQGTGA. The CDR3 is made up of 17 amino acids. DNA for the CDR3: TGTGCCAGCAGCTTACTCCCTAGCGGGAGCTCCTACAATGAGCAGTTCTTC. Its protein is CASSLLPSGSSYNEQFF.

This chain connects TRBV5-4 to TRBJ1-2; TRBD1 matches 7 bases. This CDR3 has 14 residues. Germline-derived CDR1 and CDR2 are SGHNT and YYREEE (reference sequence). The V and J ends lost 3 bases and 7 bases, in that order; junction bases with no gene match: 9. The CDR3 coding sequence is TGTGCCAGCAGCTGGGGGCAGGGGGATCGTGGCTACACCTTC. This translates into CASSWGQGDRGYTF. The variable domain in full, completed from reference TRBV5-4 and TRBJ1-2, reads ETGVTQSPTHLIKTRGQQVTLRCSSQSGHNTVSWYQQALGQGPQFIFQYYREEENGRGNFPPRFSGLQFPNYSSELNVNALELDDSALYLCASSWGQGDRGYTFGSGTRLTVV.

There are a few counts of this clonotype. Here the CDR3 reads CASSDRSYTEAFF. Written as DNA, the CDR3 is TGTGCCAGCAGTGACAGGTCCTACACTGAAGCTTTCTTT. This chain uses TRBV6-1 with TRBJ1-1; D remains unclear. The germline V gene has CDR1 MNHNS and CDR2 SASEGT. V was shortened by 3 bases and J by 3 bases, with 8 bases between the two germline ends. The CDR3 is 13 residues long.

V and J are TRBV12-3 or TRBV12-4 and TRBJ1-1; TRBD1 agrees at 9 bases. The junction had 5 bases not matched to a gene; V was cut back by 3 bases and J by 6 bases. The CDR3 runs 14 residues. The CDR3 DNA is TGTGCCAGCAGTTTCAACAGGGGGCGTCCTGAAGCTTTCTTT. It codes for CASSFNRGRPEAFF.

The J gene is TRBJ1-1, the V gene TRBV6-1; TRBD1 might be the D (5 bases). Deletions cut 6 bases from V and 6 bases from J, with 32 bases between. CDR1 and CDR2 (germline): MNHNS, SASEGT. This CDR3 contains 19 residues. CDR3 sequence: CASSFSTPQSQTGGSEAFF. CDR3 sequence (DNA): TGTGCCAGCAGCTTTAGTACTCCTCAGTCCCAGACTGGGGGATCTGAAGCTTTCTTT.

This clonotype has more than one count but fewer than ten. V usage is TRBV19 and J usage is TRBJ1-1, with D hard to call. This CDR3 contains 16 residues. Trimming removed 0 bases at V and 1 base at J, with 12 bases between. Germline CDR1 reads LNHDA; CDR2 reads SQIVND (reference sequence). The CDR3: CASSIDHRRTNTEAFF. As DNA, the CDR3 is TGTGCCAGTAGTATAGATCATCGACGTACGAACACTGAAGCTTTCTTT. Based on the CDR3 plus reference TRBV19 and TRBJ1-1, the full variable domain is DGGITQSPKYLFRKEGQNVTLSCEQNLNHDAMYWYRQDPGQGLRLIYYSQIVNDFQKGDIAEGYSVSREKKESFPLTVTSAQKNPTAFYLCASSIDHRRTNTEAFFGQGTRLTVV.

This clonotype has just a few counts. The chain is built from TRBV7-2 and TRBJ1-1, with 8 bases aligning to TRBD1. Germline-derived CDR1 and CDR2 are SGHTA and FQGNSA. Trimming at V came to 5 bases and at J to 1 base, leaving 6 bases not matched to a gene. This CDR3 has 15 residues. The CDR3, as DNA: TGTGCCAGCAGCCGAAATGGACAGGGGAACACTGAAGCTTTCTTT. It is translated as CASSRNGQGNTEAFF.

A few counts support this clonotype. The V call is TRBV7-9, the J call TRBJ2-6; no definite D call. This CDR3 region has 13 residues. The V gene's germline CDR1 is SEHNR and CDR2 FQNEAQ (reference sequence). DNA for the CDR3: TGTGCTAACCAGCCCCTCGGGGCCAACGTCCTGACTTTC. Protein: CANQPLGANVLTF.

The genes are TRBV24-1 and TRBJ1-2, with 10 bases that match TRBD1. The germline V gene encodes CDR1 KGHDR and CDR2 SFDVKD. This CDR3 is 14 amino acids long. V gave up 3 bases and J gave up 8 bases; unmatched junction bases: 5. The CDR3 region has the DNA TGTGCCACCAGTGATCCAGGACAGGGGGAAGGCTACACCTTC. It yields the protein CATSDPGQGEGYTF.

The chain joins TRBV5-6 to TRBJ1-2; 12 bases align to TRBD1. Germline V lookup: CDR1 SGHDT, CDR2 YYEEEE. CDR3 length: 16 amino acids. The V gene end was trimmed by 4 bases and the J gene end by 3 bases; junction bases not matched to a gene: 7. The CDR3 DNA is TGTGCCAGCAGCGTGGGACAGGGGGCCCCTGACTATGGCTACACCTTC. Protein sequence: CASSVGQGAPDYGYTF.

This clonotype has only a few counts. The chain recombines TRBV15 with TRBJ2-7; possible D gene TRBD1, 5 bases. Germline lookup yields CDR1 LNHNV and CDR2 YYDKDF (reference sequence). The CDR3 is 19 amino acids. Trimming cost V 4 bases and J 4 bases, with 29 bases left between them. CDR3 residues: CATSIQLPSGRVRRYEQYF. Written as DNA, the CDR3 is TGTGCCACCAGCATTCAACTCCCGTCGGGCAGGGTACGTCGGTACGAGCAGTACTTC.

V and J are TRBV5-5 and TRBJ1-5, with D unclear. Germline V gene lookup returns CDR1 SGHKS and CDR2 YYEKEE (reference sequence). With 1 base removed from V and 3 bases from J, the gap between germline ends came to 11 bases. CDR3 length equals 15 residues. CDR3 nucleotide sequence: TGTGCCAGCAGCTTGAATGGACTGGCCAATCAGCCCCAGCATTTT. Translating it yields CASSLNGLANQPQHF. Combining the CDR3 with reference TRBV5-5 and TRBJ1-5 gives the whole variable domain DAGVTQSPTHLIKTRGQQVTLRCSPISGHKSVSWYQQVLGQGPQFIFQYYEKEERGRGNFPDRFSARQFPNYSSELNVNALLLGDSALYLCASSLNGLANQPQHFGDGTRLSIL.

In this sample, this clonotype turned up a few times. The junction departs from germline at one end; a sequencing error may be responsible. This chain connects TRBV24-1 to TRBJ1-5; D remains ambiguous. The CDR3 is made up of 12 amino acids. Germline CDR1 KGHDR, CDR2 SFDVKD. Written as DNA, the CDR3 is TGTGCCACCAGTGGTTTGACCGGAGCCCAGCATTTT. Amino acid sequence: CATSGLTGAQHF.

Here the CDR3 reads CASSEASGVTYEQYF. In nucleotides, the CDR3 is TGCGCCAGCAGTGAAGCAAGCGGGGTAACCTACGAGCAGTACTTC. The rearrangement joins TRBV10-2 to TRBJ2-7; 7 positions agree with TRBD2. Germline-derived CDR1 and CDR2 are WSHSY and SAAADI. After removal of 3 bases from V and 2 bases from J, the junction contained 7 bases not matched to a gene. The CDR3 covers 15 residues.

The chain uses TRBV10-3 and TRBJ2-7, with D possibly matching TRBD2 (5 bases). Germline V lookup: CDR1 ENHRY, CDR2 SYGVKD. V was trimmed by 0 bases and J by 6 bases, leaving 12 bases between them. The CDR3 is made up of 14 amino acids. The CDR3 bases are TGTGCCATCAGTGAGTCCCTTTTCCGGGGCGAGCAGTACTTC. Its protein is CAISESLFRGEQYF.

The gene calls are TRBV9 and TRBJ1-2; D is possibly TRBD1 (5 bases). Germline V gene sequence: CDR1 SGDLS, CDR2 YYNGEE. The CDR3 consists of 16 residues. V lost 4 bases and J 2 bases, leaving 18 bases between the germline ends. The CDR3 protein is CASSPGGGIENYGYTF. The CDR3 coding sequence is TGTGCCAGCAGCCCTGGGGGGGGGATTGAGAACTATGGCTACACCTTC.

The V gene is TRBV20-1, the J gene TRBJ2-3; D is perhaps TRBD2 (6 bases). With 6 bases removed from V and 4 bases from J, the gap between germline ends came to 11 bases. CDR3 length: 12 residues. Germline CDR1 reads DFQATT; CDR2 reads SNEGSKA (reference sequence). The DNA of the CDR3 is TGCAGTGCCCGGGGAGGTGCAGATACGCAGTATTTT. This translates into CSARGGADTQYF.

Only a few counts were recorded for this clonotype. The chain links TRBV10-3 to TRBJ2-5, with 10 bases matching TRBD2. Germline CDR1 is ENHRY and CDR2 is SYGVKD. Losses at the gene ends were 0 bases for V and 2 bases for J; bases not matched to a gene: 3. The CDR3 loop spans 16 amino acids. The DNA for the CDR3 is TGTGCCATCAGTGAGTCGCTAGCGGGAGCTCAAGAGACCCAGTACTTC. Its translation is CAISESLAGAQETQYF.

The chain couples TRBV18 to TRBJ2-5; the match to TRBD2 covers 12 bases. CDR1 is KGHSH and CDR2 is LQKENI in the germline V gene. This CDR3 spans 16 amino acids. The trim removed 3 bases at V and 1 base at J, leaving 3 bases unmatched. As DNA, the CDR3 is TGTGCCAGCTCACCTACACTAGCGGGGGGCCAAGAGACCCAGTACTTC. As protein: CASSPTLAGGQETQYF.

CDR3 DNA sequence: TGTGCCAGCACTATAAGGAGGGGCTACGAGCAGTACTTC. Its protein is CASTIRRGYEQYF. This chain joins TRBV28 and TRBJ2-7; TRBD2 is a possible D gene (6 bases). Germline V gene data show CDR1 as MDHEN and CDR2 as SYDVKM. Trimming removed 7 bases from V and 3 bases from J, with 13 bases in between. This CDR3 spans 13 amino acids.

This clonotype was counted only a few times. The chain employs TRBV10-2 and TRBJ1-2; D gene uncertain. V was cut by 2 bases and J by 4 bases, with 14 bases left in between. Germline CDR1 WSHSY, CDR2 SAAADI. The CDR3 contains 15 residues. The CDR3: CASSEASSYSYGYTF. Here the CDR3 DNA reads TGCGCCAGCAGTGAGGCGTCTTCGTATTCCTATGGCTACACCTTC.

CDR3 amino acids: CASSLNSGRASYEQYF. The DNA for the CDR3 is TGTGCCAGTTCCTTAAATAGCGGGAGGGCTTCTTACGAGCAGTACTTC. The chain couples TRBV6-1 to TRBJ2-7, with 11 positions matching TRBD2. Looked up from germline, CDR1 is MNHNS and CDR2 is SASEGT. V gave up 9 bases and J gave up 4 bases; unmatched junction bases: 14. The CDR3 contains 16 residues.

This clonotype was found a few times. This rearrangement joins TRBV7-9 to TRBJ2-2; D could derive from TRBD1 or TRBD2 (6 bases each). V dropped 4 bases and J dropped 7 bases, with 13 bases sitting between them. This CDR3 is 14 amino acids long. Germline V gene lookup returns CDR1 SEHNR and CDR2 FQNEAQ (reference sequence). CDR3 amino acids: CASSSYRGDGELFF. The CDR3, as DNA: TGTGCCAGCAGCTCGTATAGGGGGGACGGGGAGCTGTTTTTT.

J is TRBJ2-5 and V is TRBV18; D is unresolved. This CDR3 spans 13 amino acids. The V end was cut by 3 bases, the J end by 0 bases, with 5 bases between. The germline V gene encodes CDR1 KGHSH and CDR2 LQKENI. The CDR3: CASSPSYQETQYF. The DNA of the CDR3 is TGTGCCAGCTCACCCTCGTACCAAGAGACCCAGTACTTC.

The sample holds one count of this clonotype. Likely a read error: the CDR3 ends without its conserved phenylalanine or tryptophan. V and J are TRBV6-1 and TRBJ2-5; D gene uncertain. Trimming pared 6 bases from V and 2 bases from J, leaving 7 bases between. This CDR3 spans 12 amino acids. Per the germline V gene, CDR1 is MNHNS and CDR2 is SASEGT. CDR3 nucleotide sequence: TGTGCCAGCAGCAGGTCTCAAGAGACCCAGTACTAC. This codes for CASSRSQETQYY.

The chain recombines TRBV20-1 with TRBJ2-1; TRBD2 matches at 14 bases. Germline V gene lookup returns CDR1 DFQATT and CDR2 SNEGSKA (reference sequence). Losses at the gene ends were 6 bases for V and 5 bases for J; bases not matched to a gene: 15. The CDR3 contains 18 residues. CDR3 coding DNA: TGCAGTGCGCTGAGACCGGGACTAGCGGGAGCACTAAACAATGAGCAGTTCTTC. This translates into CSALRPGLAGALNNEQFF.

The V call is TRBV27, the J call TRBJ2-7, with 14 bases identical to TRBD2. V lost 6 bases to trimming and J lost 0 bases; unmatched junction nucleotides: 1. The CDR3 runs to 15 residues. The germline gives CDR1 MNHEY, CDR2 SMNVEV (reference sequence). The CDR3 region is CASRGLAGVSYEQYF. CDR3 coding DNA: TGTGCCAGCAGGGGACTAGCGGGAGTCTCCTACGAGCAGTACTTC.

The chain combines TRBV27 with TRBJ2-7, with 9 nucleotides matching TRBD1. V dropped 3 bases and J dropped 1; count of bases not matched to a gene: 7. Germline V gene data show CDR1 as MNHEY and CDR2 as SMNVEV (reference sequence). The CDR3 contains 16 residues. The chain's CDR3 is CASSFQGQGLSYEQYF. The DNA for the CDR3 is TGTGCCAGCAGTTTCCAGGGACAGGGACTATCCTACGAGCAGTACTTC.

The rearrangement uses TRBV7-8 and TRBJ1-1, with D unclear. The germline V gene has CDR1 SGHVS and CDR2 FQNEAQ. Trimming removed 5 bases from V and 6 bases from J, with 7 bases in between. The CDR3 loop spans 11 amino acids. The CDR3 sequence: CASSQESEAFF. The CDR3 bases are TGTGCCAGCAGCCAAGAATCTGAAGCTTTCTTT.

This clonotype was recorded a few times. The chain recombines TRBV6-1 with TRBJ1-5; 9 bases fit TRBD1. Germline-derived CDR1 and CDR2 are MNHNS and SASEGT. The CDR3 spans 17 residues. The junction had 13 bases not matched to a gene; V was cut back by 4 bases and J by 6 bases. CDR3 amino acids: CASSVQQGALVGQPQHF. The CDR3 DNA is TGTGCCAGCAGTGTCCAACAGGGGGCACTCGTTGGTCAGCCCCAGCATTTT.